Below, one T cell receptor (beta chain) is given with its context. Which antigen it targets is not known. The record has no base qualities; no much larger clone is one base away. The time point label, read with the paper, signifies: sample from adult after SARS-CoV-2 infection, after symptom onset. A couple of convalescent COVID-19 patients, sampled after symptom onset from adults with prior SARS-CoV-2 infection, were also TCR-sequenced for comparison. The sample comes from a study of T cell responses to AZD1222 COVID-19 vaccine (dated by TCRdb to about 2021). For the wider study: A total of approximately 230 trial participants underwent TCR sequencing, of whom approximately 210 received two doses of AZD1222 and about 25 received two doses of the MenACWY control vaccine. Enrollment into the trials was organized by age into subgroups of 18-55, 56-69 and 70-plus years, and those subgroups contained roughly 160, 29 and 62 TCR-sequenced participants, respectively. Study-level results and caveats: The 56-69-year group was small, and its depth increase did not reach significance, likely because of low power. The vaccine-associated CD4 TCRs covered the entire spike protein, and the dominant responses fell in regions 160-218 and 743-854. Participants were mostly white British, with more females than males. The authors suggested clonal diversity may have been underestimated. No day 14 peak-response samples were available, so repertoires were characterized only after the peak T cell response. Reportedly, close to half of the unique spike-specific TCRs recognized epitopes lying outside the regions that are mutated in the B.1.351 and B.1.1.7 variants. After two AZD1222 doses, spike-specific TCR breadth and depth were significantly higher than at day 0 and than in MenACWY recipients. Only five to seven AZD1222 recipients were SARS-CoV-2 seropositive at baseline, limiting conclusions about previously exposed vaccinees.

The CDR3 regions of human TCRbeta chains were subjected to immunosequencing. The original methods were these. Repertoire TCRs were matched against a reference library of SARS-CoV-2-specific TCRs generated with the MIRA antigen-specificity platform. Breadth was defined as the fraction of unique TCRs that were SARS-CoV-2-associated, and depth was defined as the fraction of total T cells that were SARS-CoV-2-associated. Using the MIRA data, every spike-specific TCR was mapped to the spike region that the TCR reacted to and assigned to either a CD4 or a CD8 class. Log10-transformed breadth and depth values were compared by one-way ANOVA with Sidak's multiple comparisons tests. TCRdb mirrors the immuneACCESS table, restricted to in-frame sequences. Some clones are absent from its copies; in checked studies, under half trace to an unresolved V gene, and the reason for the others is unknown. The V and J calls and the clone size are those of that table, but D and trimming were determined from the DNA. The sample table holds 160,000 or so clones, of which approximately 86% were seen once. More than 6.5% of the sample comes from the top ten.

The germline V and J ends show losses of 2 bases and 4 bases respectively, and no gene match explains 8 bases of the junction. The CDR3 spans 16 residues, from the cysteine through the phenylalanine. Only the CDR3 region is kept as DNA, spanning 48 bases read in frame from base 1. CDR1 and CDR2, looked up from the germline V gene, are SGHRS and YFSETQ. The rearrangement combines TRBV5-1 with TRBJ2-1; TRBD1 lines up with 8 middle nucleotides. The TCR sequence derives from an adult who had recovered from COVID-19. The sequences come from peripheral blood, collected after recovery from COVID-19. CDR3 protein: CASSFNPRGPYNEQFF. The sequenced DNA is TGCGCCAGCAGCTTCAATCCCAGGGGGCCTTACAATGAGCAGTTCTTC.